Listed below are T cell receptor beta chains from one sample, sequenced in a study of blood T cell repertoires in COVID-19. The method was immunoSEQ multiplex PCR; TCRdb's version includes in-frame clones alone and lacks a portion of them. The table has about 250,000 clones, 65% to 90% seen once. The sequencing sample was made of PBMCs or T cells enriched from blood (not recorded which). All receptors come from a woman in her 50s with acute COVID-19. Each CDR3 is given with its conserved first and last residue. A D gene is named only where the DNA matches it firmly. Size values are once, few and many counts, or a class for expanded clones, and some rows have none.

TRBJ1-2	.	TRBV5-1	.	CASSSSGGGGYTF	TGCGCCAGCAGCTCTAGCGGGGGCGGTGGCTACACCTTC
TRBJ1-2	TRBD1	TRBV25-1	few	CASRTGAYGYTF	TGTGCCAGCAGAACAGGGGCCTATGGCTACACCTTC
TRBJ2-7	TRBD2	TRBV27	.	CASSDQGLAGGNSYEQYF	TGTGCCAGCAGTGACCAGGGGCTAGCGGGGGGGAACTCCTACGAGCAGTACTTC
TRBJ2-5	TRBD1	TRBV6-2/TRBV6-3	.	CASSSTGVETQYF	TGTGCCAGCAGCTCGACAGGGGTTGAGACCCAGTACTTC
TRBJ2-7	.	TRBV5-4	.	CASSLTVRRGWYYEQYF	TGTGCCAGCAGCTTGACGGTGAGACGGGGGTGGTACTACGAGCAGTACTTC
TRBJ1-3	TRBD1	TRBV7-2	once	CASSSRTGGSSGNTIYF	TGTGCCAGCAGCTCTAGGACAGGGGGGAGCTCTGGAAACACCATATATTTT
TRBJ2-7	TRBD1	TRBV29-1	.	CSVETTGLGYEQYF	TGCAGCGTTGAAACGACAGGGCTGGGGTACGAGCAGTACTTC
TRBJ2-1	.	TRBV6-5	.	CASSGVYEQFF	TGTGCCAGCAGCGGAGTATATGAGCAGTTCTTC
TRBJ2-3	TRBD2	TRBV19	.	CASSIPGSGGGTDTQYF	TGTGCCAGTAGTATCCCCGGGAGCGGGGGGGGCACAGATACGCAGTATTTT
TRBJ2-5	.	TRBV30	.	CAWRGSLETQYF	TGTGCCTGGAGGGGCTCCTTGGAGACCCAGTACTTC
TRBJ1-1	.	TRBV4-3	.	CASSQEPQGNTEAFF	TGCGCCAGCAGCCAAGAACCACAGGGTAACACTGAAGCTTTCTTT
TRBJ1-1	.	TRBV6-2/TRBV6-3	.	CASSFMTGASEAFF	TGTGCCAGCAGTTTCATGACTGGGGCCTCTGAAGCTTTCTTT
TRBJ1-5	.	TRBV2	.	CASTLGNQPQHF	TGTGCCAGCACCCTAGGAAATCAGCCCCAGCATTTT